This T cell receptor beta chain stems from a study of cytomegalovirus exposure and HLA in healthy donors. Study-wide findings and caveats: The only immune exposure information that was available was CMV serostatus. Presence/absence results assume similar sequencing depth per donor, which may not hold. Cytomegalovirus status, reportedly, was diagnosed with high specificity and sensitivity by the classifier.

The PCR contained 60 Vbeta and 13 Jbeta primers. Profiled with immunoSEQ multiplex PCR; TCRdb holds only in-frame clones, not every one. The table shows 99,000 or so clones, with approximately 14% occurring only once. This CDR3 region has 16 residues. V shed 6 bases, J shed 6 bases, and the junction held 14 bases outside the gene matches. Germline-derived CDR1 and CDR2 are KGHSH and LQKENI. In the case of this clone: The antigen remains unidentified.

The chain carries TRBV18 and TRBJ2-1, with 7 bases lining up with TRBD1. The sample taken for sequencing was PBMCs. The TCR sequence derives from a female donor in good health and CMV-seronegative. The CDR3 nucleotides are TGTGCCAGCTCTTCTCGAACAGGGGAACGGTTCAATGAGCAGTTCTTC. Its translation: CASSSRTGERFNEQFF.